Each of the 19 T cell receptor beta chains below was sequenced from the same sample in a study of cytomegalovirus exposure and HLA in healthy donors. The PCR made use of 60 Vbeta and 13 Jbeta primers. TCRdb's copy holds only in-frame clones and misses some; the assay was immunoSEQ multiplex PCR. The sample holds fewer than 250,000 clones, roughly 80% seen once. Sample: PBMCs. The receptor set was obtained from a woman aged 18 to 35 in good health and CMV-seronegative.

This sequence joins TRBV28 and TRBJ2-1; TRBD1 is a possible D gene (5 bases). Germline CDR1 MDHEN, CDR2 SYDVKM. The CDR3 length is 11 residues. V lost 7 bases and J 5 bases, leaving 6 bases between the germline ends. In nucleotides, the CDR3 is TGTGCCAGCAAGGGGAACAATGAGCAGTTCTTC. Amino acid sequence: CASKGNNEQFF. The whole variable domain, filled in from reference TRBV28 and TRBJ2-1, reads DVKVTQSSRYLVKRTGEKVFLECVQDMDHENMFWYRQDPGLGLRLIYFSYDVKMKEKGDIPEGYSVSREKKERFSLILESASTNQTSMYLCASKGNNEQFFGPGTRLTVL.

This chain connects TRBV2 to TRBJ1-2; tentatively, D is TRBD1 (6 bases). Germline CDR1 reads SNHLY; CDR2 reads FYNNEI. The CDR3 sequence is 13 residues long. Trimming pared 3 bases from V and 6 bases from J, leaving 11 bases between. The DNA of the CDR3 is TGTGCCAGCAGTGAGAACAGGGTCGATGGCTACACCTTC. It encodes CASSENRVDGYTF.

The V gene is TRBV2, the J gene TRBJ1-2; perhaps TRBD1 as D (6 bases). The CDR3 covers 14 residues. V was cut by 5 bases and J by 4 bases, with 14 bases left in between. CDR1 is SNHLY, CDR2 FYNNEI, per germline. The CDR3 here is CASSIGTQFYGYTF. The CDR3 DNA follows: TGTGCCAGCAGTATCGGGACACAATTCTATGGCTACACCTTC.

This chain uses TRBV10-2 with TRBJ1-5, with D possibly matching TRBD1 (5 bases). V was shortened by 7 bases and J by 4 bases, with 14 bases between the two germline ends. CDR1 and CDR2 (germline): WSHSY, SAAADI. This CDR3 contains 14 residues. This CDR3 reads CASTLDTPNQPQHF. Here the CDR3 DNA reads TGCGCCAGCACTCTGGACACCCCAAATCAGCCCCAGCATTTT.

This chain links TRBV18 with TRBJ1-6, with TRBD1 identical over 7 bases. This CDR3 has 15 residues. Germline V lookup: CDR1 KGHSH, CDR2 LQKENI. V was pared by 8 bases and J by 5 bases, with 9 bases of the junction left unmatched. The CDR3 DNA is TGTGCCAGCGTACTACAGGGGTCGAATAATTCACCCCTCCACTTT. This translates into CASVLQGSNNSPLHF.

The chain employs TRBV19 and TRBJ2-5, with a tentative D call TRBD2 (5 bases). Trimming left V 3 bases short and J 0 bases short, with 11 bases between. CDR3 length: 15 residues. The germline gives CDR1 LNHDA, CDR2 SQIVND (reference sequence). The CDR3 DNA reads TGTGCCAGTAGTATGCTAGCTAACCACCAAGAGACCCAGTACTTC. It encodes CASSMLANHQETQYF.

CDR3 nucleotides: TGTGCCAGCAGTGAATTGGCGGGAGTCCACGAGCAGTACTTC. This encodes CASSELAGVHEQYF. The rearrangement joins TRBV2 to TRBJ2-7; 7 bases agree with TRBD2. Germline CDR1 and CDR2: SNHLY and FYNNEI. This CDR3 region has 14 residues. V was clipped by 2 bases and J by 5 bases; unmatched bases: 6. Combining the CDR3 with reference TRBV2 and TRBJ2-7 gives the whole variable domain EPEVTQTPSHQVTQMGQEVILRCVPISNHLYFYWYRQILGQKVEFLVSFYNNEISEKSEIFDDQFSVERPDGSNFTLKIRSTKLEDSAMYFCASSELAGVHEQYFGPGTRLTVT.

The chain couples TRBV19 to TRBJ1-6; possibly TRBD1 for D (5 bases). Germline CDR1 LNHDA, CDR2 SQIVND (reference sequence). V was clipped by 11 bases and J by 7 bases, with 15 bases between them. The CDR3 spans 13 residues. CDR3 DNA: TGTGCCGGATCCAGGGCGACGAATTCACCCCTCCACTTT. Amino acid sequence: CAGSRATNSPLHF.

This chain uses TRBV5-1 with TRBJ1-1, with 8 bases fitting TRBD1. Germline V lookup: CDR1 SGHRS, CDR2 YFSETQ. Trimming cost V 1 base and J 7 bases; bases outside gene matches: 3. The CDR3 is 13 amino acids. For the CDR3, the DNA is TGCGCCAGCAGCTTGCAGGGGGCTGATGAAGCTTTCTTT. Protein sequence: CASSLQGADEAFF.

This clone was seen a single time. The rearrangement joins TRBV4-3 to TRBJ2-7; the match to TRBD2 covers 8 bases. In germline, CDR1 is LGHNA, CDR2 YSLEER. The CDR3 covers 20 residues. Trimming removed 0 bases from V and 3 bases from J; junction bases left unmatched: 19. The CDR3 here is CASSQDLSGLSGSLYYEQYF. CDR3 nucleotide sequence: TGCGCCAGCAGCCAAGATCTCTCTGGGTTAAGCGGGAGCCTTTACTACGAGCAGTACTTC.

This chain joins TRBV19 and TRBJ1-1; TRBD1 aligns across 9 bases. This CDR3 has 15 amino acids. Germline values: CDR1 LNHDA, CDR2 SQIVND (reference sequence). V lost 6 bases to trimming and J lost 4 bases; unmatched junction nucleotides: 9. The CDR3 protein is CASRGNRGPGTEAFF. CDR3 sequence (DNA): TGTGCCAGTAGAGGTAACAGGGGGCCCGGCACTGAAGCTTTCTTT.

V gene TRBV7-3 combines with J gene TRBJ2-1, with D possibly TRBD2 on 5 matching bases. The CDR3 is made up of 12 amino acids. Germline V gene data show CDR1 as SGHTA and CDR2 as FQGTGA. V lost 5 bases and J lost 5, with 7 bases in between. The CDR3 sequence: CASSALDNEQFF. DNA for the CDR3: TGTGCCAGCAGCGCACTAGACAATGAGCAGTTCTTC.

This clone appeared a few times. The V gene is TRBV11-2, the J gene TRBJ2-7; 7 bases match TRBD2. Germline assignment: CDR1 SGHAT and CDR2 FQNNGV. J was trimmed by 1 base and V by 3 bases; bases with no gene match: 9. CDR3 length: 16 residues. CDR3 residues: CASSFETSPYSYEQYF. The CDR3 DNA follows: TGTGCCAGCAGCTTTGAGACTAGCCCCTATTCCTACGAGCAGTACTTC.

The chain couples TRBV29-1 to TRBJ2-2, with 7 bases identical to TRBD2. CDR3 length: 13 amino acids. The V gene's germline CDR1 is SQVTM and CDR2 ANQGSEA. With V trimmed by 4 bases and J by 4 bases, 3 bases remained unmatched. CDR3 sequence reads: CSVGTRLTGELFF. Here the CDR3 DNA reads TGCAGCGTTGGGACTAGGCTCACCGGGGAGCTGTTTTTT.

V is TRBV28 and J is TRBJ1-5; D is unclear. Germline V lookup: CDR1 MDHEN, CDR2 SYDVKM. Trimming shortened V by 7 bases and J by 2 bases, and 15 bases separated the two germline ends. CDR3 length equals 15 residues. The CDR3, as DNA: TGTGCCAGCACCAACCATCTCCCGGGCAATCAGCCCCAGCATTTT. Translating gives CASTNHLPGNQPQHF.

This clone appeared once. This chain joins TRBV19 and TRBJ2-6, with TRBD2 matching 8 bases. Losses at the gene ends were 7 bases for V and 2 bases for J; bases not matched to a gene: 4. CDR1 and CDR2 from the germline V gene are LNHDA and SQIVND (reference sequence). This CDR3 region has 15 residues. The CDR3 reads CASTFGGAGANVLTF. In nucleotides, the CDR3 is TGTGCCAGTACCTTCGGGGGGGCTGGGGCCAACGTCCTGACTTTC.

V is TRBV29-1 and J is TRBJ1-1; D is unclear. In germline, CDR1 is SQVTM, CDR2 ANQGSEA. The V and J ends lost 4 bases and 1 base respectively, with 4 bases between them. The CDR3 spans 11 residues. CDR3 loop: CSVVGNTEAFF. In DNA, the CDR3 is TGCAGCGTTGTCGGGAACACTGAAGCTTTCTTT. Full variable domain (outside the CDR3, taken from reference TRBV29-1 and TRBJ1-1): SAVISQKPSRDICQRGTSLTIQCQVDSQVTMMFWYRQQPGQSLTLIATANQGSEATYESGFVIDKFPISRPNLTFSTLTVSNMSPEDSSIYLCSVVGNTEAFFGQGTRLTVV.

The chain carries TRBV6-6 and TRBJ2-7; 10 bases line up with TRBD2. Germline lookup yields CDR1 MNHNY and CDR2 SVGAGI (reference sequence). V dropped 2 bases and J dropped 4; count of bases not matched to a gene: 2. This CDR3 comprises 14 residues. The DNA of the CDR3 is TGTGCCAGCAGTTACGGACTAGCGGTATACGAGCAGTACTTC. It codes for CASSYGLAVYEQYF.

The chain couples TRBV5-1 to TRBJ1-1, with 9 bases aligning to TRBD1. Germline loops: CDR1 SGHRS, CDR2 YFSETQ. The CDR3 has 16 amino acids. V trimming: 3 bases; J trimming: 4 bases; junction bases outside the gene matches: 10. DNA for the CDR3: TGCGCCAGCAGCTCAAGGACAGGGGCCCCGGGCACTGAAGCTTTCTTT. Protein product: CASSSRTGAPGTEAFF.